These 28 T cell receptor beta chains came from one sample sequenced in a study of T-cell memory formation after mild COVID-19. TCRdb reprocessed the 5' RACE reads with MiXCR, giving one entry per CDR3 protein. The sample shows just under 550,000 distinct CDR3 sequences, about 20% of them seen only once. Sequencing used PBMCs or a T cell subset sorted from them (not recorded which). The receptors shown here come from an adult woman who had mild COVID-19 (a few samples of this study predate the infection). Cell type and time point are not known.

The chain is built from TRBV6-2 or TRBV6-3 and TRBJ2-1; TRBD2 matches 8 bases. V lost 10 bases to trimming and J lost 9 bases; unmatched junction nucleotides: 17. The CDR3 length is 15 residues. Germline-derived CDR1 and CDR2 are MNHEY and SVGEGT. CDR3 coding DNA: TGTGCCACCCGGAGCGACGGGAGGGCCGTCAGTGAGCAGTTCTTC. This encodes CATRSDGRAVSEQFF.

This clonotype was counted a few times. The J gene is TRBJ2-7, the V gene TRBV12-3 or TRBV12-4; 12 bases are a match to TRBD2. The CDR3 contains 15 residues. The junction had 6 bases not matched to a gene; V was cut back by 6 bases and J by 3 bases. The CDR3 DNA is TGTGCCAGCAGACCGACTAGCGGGAGAGGCTACGAGCAGTACTTC. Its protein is CASRPTSGRGYEQYF.

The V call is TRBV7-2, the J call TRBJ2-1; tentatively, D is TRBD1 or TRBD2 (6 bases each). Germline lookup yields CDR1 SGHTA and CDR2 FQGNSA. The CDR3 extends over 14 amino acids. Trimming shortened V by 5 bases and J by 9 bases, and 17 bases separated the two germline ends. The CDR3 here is CASSQTGGKGEQFF. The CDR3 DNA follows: TGTGCCAGCAGCCAGACCGGGGGCAAGGGTGAGCAGTTCTTC.

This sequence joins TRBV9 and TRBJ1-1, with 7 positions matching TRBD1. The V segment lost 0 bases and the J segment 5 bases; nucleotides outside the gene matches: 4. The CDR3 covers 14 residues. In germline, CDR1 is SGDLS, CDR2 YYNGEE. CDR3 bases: TGTGCCAGCAGCGTAGACAGGGGCGGGACTGAAGCTTTCTTT. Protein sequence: CASSVDRGGTEAFF.

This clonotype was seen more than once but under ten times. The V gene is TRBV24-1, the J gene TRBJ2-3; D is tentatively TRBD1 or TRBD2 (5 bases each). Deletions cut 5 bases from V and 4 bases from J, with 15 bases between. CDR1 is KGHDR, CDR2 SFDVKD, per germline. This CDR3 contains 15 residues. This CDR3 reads CATSGLGPSPDTQYF. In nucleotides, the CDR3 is TGTGCCACCAGTGGATTGGGACCATCCCCAGATACGCAGTATTTT.

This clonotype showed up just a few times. The CDR3 here is CASSIHTATYEQYF. The CDR3 nucleotides are TGTGCCAGCAGTATCCATACAGCTACCTACGAGCAGTACTTC. This chain uses TRBV12-3 or TRBV12-4 with TRBJ2-7; D is unclear. The CDR3 length is 14 residues. The germline V and J ends were trimmed by 5 bases and 2 bases, with 13 bases remaining between them.

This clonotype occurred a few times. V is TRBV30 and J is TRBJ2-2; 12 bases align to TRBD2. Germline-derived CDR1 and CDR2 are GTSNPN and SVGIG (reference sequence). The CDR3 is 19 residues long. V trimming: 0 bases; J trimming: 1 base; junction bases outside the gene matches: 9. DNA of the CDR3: TGTGCCTGGAGTGTATTAGTGTGGGGACTAGCGGGGAACACCGGGGAGCTGTTTTTT. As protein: CAWSVLVWGLAGNTGELFF.

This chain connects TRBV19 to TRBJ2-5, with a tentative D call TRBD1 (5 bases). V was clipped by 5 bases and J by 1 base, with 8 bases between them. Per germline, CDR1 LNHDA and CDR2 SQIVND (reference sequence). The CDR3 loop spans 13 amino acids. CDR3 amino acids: CASSGQGQETQYF. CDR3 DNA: TGTGCCAGTAGTGGGCAGGGCCAAGAGACCCAGTACTTC.

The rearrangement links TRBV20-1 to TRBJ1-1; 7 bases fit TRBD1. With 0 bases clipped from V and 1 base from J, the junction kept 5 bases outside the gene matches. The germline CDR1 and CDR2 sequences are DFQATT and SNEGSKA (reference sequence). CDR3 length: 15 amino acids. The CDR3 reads CSARDGHRGNTEAFF. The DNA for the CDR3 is TGCAGTGCTAGAGATGGACACAGGGGGAACACTGAAGCTTTCTTT.

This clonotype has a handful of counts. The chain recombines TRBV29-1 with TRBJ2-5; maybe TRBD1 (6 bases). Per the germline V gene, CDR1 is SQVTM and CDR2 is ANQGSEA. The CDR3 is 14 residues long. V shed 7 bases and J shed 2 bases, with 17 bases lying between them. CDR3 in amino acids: CSAVDRSSQETQYF. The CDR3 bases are TGCAGCGCCGTAGACAGGTCATCACAAGAGACCCAGTACTTC.

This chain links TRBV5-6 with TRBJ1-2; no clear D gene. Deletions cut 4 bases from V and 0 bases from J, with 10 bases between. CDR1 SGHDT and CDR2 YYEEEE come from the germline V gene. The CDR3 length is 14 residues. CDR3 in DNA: TGTGCCAGCAGCCCATCAGGAGCTAACTATGGCTACACCTTC. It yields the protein CASSPSGANYGYTF.

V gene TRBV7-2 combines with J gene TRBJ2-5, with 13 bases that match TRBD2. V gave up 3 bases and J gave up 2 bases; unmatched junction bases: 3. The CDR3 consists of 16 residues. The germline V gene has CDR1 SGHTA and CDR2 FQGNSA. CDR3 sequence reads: CASSFGLAGAQETQYF. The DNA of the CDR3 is TGTGCCAGCAGCTTCGGACTAGCGGGGGCGCAAGAGACCCAGTACTTC.

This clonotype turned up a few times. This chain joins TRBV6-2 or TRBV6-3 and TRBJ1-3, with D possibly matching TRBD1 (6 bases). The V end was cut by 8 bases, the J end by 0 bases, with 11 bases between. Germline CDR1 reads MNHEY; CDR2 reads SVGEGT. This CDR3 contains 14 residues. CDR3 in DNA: TGTGCCAGCCGAAAGACAGGCTCTGGAAACACCATATATTTT. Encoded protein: CASRKTGSGNTIYF.

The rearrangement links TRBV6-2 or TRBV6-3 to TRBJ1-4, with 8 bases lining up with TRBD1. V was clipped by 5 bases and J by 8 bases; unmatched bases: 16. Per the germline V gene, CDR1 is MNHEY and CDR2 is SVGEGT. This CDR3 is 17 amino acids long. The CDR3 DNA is TGTGCCAGCAGTGAGCGCCAGTCAGGGGGCGGATACGAAAAACTGTTTTTT. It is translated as CASSERQSGGGYEKLFF.

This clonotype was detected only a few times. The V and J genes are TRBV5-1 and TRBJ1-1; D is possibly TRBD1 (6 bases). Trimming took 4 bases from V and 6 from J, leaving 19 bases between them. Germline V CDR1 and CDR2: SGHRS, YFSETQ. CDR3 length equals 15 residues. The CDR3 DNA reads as TGCGCCAGCAGCCCGGGTGGGGGCTATTTCCCTGAAGCTTTCTTT. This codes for CASSPGGGYFPEAFF.

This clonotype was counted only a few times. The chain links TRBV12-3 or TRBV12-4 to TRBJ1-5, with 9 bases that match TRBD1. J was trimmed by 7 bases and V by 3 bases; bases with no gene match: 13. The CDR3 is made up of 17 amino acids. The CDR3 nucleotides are TGTGCCAGCAGTTTTCGGTTCTCGGGACAGGGAGTACAGCCCCAGCATTTT. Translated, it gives CASSFRFSGQGVQPQHF.

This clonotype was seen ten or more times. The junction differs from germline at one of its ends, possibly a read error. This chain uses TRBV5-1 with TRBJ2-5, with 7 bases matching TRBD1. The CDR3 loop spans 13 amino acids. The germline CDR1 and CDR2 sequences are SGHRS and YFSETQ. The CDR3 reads CASSFDREETQYF. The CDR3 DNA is TGTGCCAGCAGCTTCGACAGGGAAGAGACCCAGTACTTC.

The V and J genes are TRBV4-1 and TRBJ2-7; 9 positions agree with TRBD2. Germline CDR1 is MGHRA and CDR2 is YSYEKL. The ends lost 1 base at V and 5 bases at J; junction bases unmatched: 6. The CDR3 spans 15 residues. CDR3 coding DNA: TGCGCCAGCAGCCAAGGTTTAGCGGGAGTCGACGAGCAGTACTTC. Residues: CASSQGLAGVDEQYF.

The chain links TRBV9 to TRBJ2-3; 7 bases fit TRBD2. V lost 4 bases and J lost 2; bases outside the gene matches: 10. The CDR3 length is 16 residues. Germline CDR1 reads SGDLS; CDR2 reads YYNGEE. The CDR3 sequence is CASSSSRGEFTDTQYF. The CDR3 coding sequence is TGTGCCAGCAGCAGCTCCCGGGGGGAATTCACAGATACGCAGTATTTT.

This CDR3 reads CATLLRSGRSNYGYTF. The CDR3, as DNA: TGTGCCACTCTCCTCAGGAGTGGCCGATCTAACTATGGCTACACCTTC. This sequence joins TRBV27 and TRBJ1-2; D is unresolved. The CDR3 has 16 residues. The V end was cut by 10 bases, the J end by 0 bases, with 21 bases between. CDR1 is MNHEY and CDR2 is SMNVEV in the germline V gene (reference sequence).

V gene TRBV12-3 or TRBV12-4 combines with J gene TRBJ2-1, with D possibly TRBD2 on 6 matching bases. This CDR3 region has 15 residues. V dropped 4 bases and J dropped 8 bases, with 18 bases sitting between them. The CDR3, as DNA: TGTGCCAGCAGTTCCGGAGTCCTGGGGAGGCATGAGCAGTTCTTC. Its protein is CASSSGVLGRHEQFF.

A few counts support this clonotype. This chain's CDR3 is CASSQDGFPGTGSYEQYF. Here the CDR3 DNA reads TGTGCCAGCAGCCAAGATGGGTTTCCCGGGACAGGGAGCTACGAGCAGTACTTC. The chain is built from TRBV3-1 and TRBJ2-7, with 9 bases aligning to TRBD1. The CDR3 is made up of 18 amino acids. Unmatched junction bases numbered 12, after V lost 0 bases and J lost 3 bases. Germline V CDR1 and CDR2: LGHDT, YNNKEL (reference sequence).

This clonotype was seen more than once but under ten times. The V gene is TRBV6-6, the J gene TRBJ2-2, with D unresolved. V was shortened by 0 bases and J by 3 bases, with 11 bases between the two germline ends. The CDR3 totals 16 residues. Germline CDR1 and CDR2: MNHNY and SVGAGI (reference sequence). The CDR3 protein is CASSYSGRSDTGELFF. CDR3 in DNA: TGTGCCAGCAGTTACTCCGGCAGATCGGACACCGGGGAGCTGTTTTTT.

For the CDR3, the DNA is TGTGCCAGCAGCTTACCTAACTCCTACGAGCAGTACTTC. Translated: CASSLPNSYEQYF. This chain links TRBV7-6 with TRBJ2-7, with unresolved D. CDR1 is SGHVS, CDR2 FNYEAQ, per germline. Between the trimmed V and J ends, which lost 2 bases and 0 bases, there was a span of 5 bases. The CDR3 spans 13 residues.

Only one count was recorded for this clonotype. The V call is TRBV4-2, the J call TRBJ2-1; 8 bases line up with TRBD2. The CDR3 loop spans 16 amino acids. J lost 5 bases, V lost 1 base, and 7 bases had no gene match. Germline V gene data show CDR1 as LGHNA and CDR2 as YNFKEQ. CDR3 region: CASSQVSGSLDNEQFF. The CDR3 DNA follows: TGTGCCAGCAGCCAAGTCAGCGGGAGCTTGGACAATGAGCAGTTCTTC.

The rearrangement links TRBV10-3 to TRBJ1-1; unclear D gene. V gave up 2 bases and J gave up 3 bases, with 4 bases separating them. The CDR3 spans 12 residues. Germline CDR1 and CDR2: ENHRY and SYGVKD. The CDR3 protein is CAISEQDTEAFF. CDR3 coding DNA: TGTGCCATCAGTGAGCAGGACACTGAAGCTTTCTTT.

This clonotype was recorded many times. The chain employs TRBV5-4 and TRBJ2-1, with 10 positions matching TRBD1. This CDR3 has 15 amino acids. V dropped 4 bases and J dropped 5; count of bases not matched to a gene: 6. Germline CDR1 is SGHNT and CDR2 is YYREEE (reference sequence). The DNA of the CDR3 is TGTGCCAGCAGCCCGCGGACAGGGGGGAACAATGAGCAGTTCTTC. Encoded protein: CASSPRTGGNNEQFF.

For the CDR3, the DNA is TGTGCCAGCACCGACCAGCTAGCGGGCAGCTACGAGCAGTACTTC. Residues: CASTDQLAGSYEQYF. The chain uses TRBV6-2 or TRBV6-3 and TRBJ2-7; 8 nucleotides match TRBD2. With V trimmed by 7 bases and J by 3 bases, 11 bases remained unmatched. This CDR3 is built from 15 residues. Germline V lookup: CDR1 MNHEY, CDR2 SVGEGT.